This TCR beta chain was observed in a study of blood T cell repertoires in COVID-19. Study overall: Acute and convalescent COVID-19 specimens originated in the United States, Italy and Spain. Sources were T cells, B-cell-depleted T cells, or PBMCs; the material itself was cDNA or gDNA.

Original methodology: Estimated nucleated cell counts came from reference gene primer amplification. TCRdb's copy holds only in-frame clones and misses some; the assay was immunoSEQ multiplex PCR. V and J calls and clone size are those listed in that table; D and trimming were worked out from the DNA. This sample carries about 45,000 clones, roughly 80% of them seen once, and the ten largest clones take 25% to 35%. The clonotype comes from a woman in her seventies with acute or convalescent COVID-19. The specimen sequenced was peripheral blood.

CDR3: CASHPTGASNTEAFF. CDR3 in DNA: TGTGCCAGCCACCCGACAGGGGCCTCGAACACTGAAGCTTTCTTT. The chain carries TRBV2 and TRBJ1-1, with 8 positions matching TRBD1. Per the germline V gene, CDR1 is SNHLY and CDR2 is FYNNEI. The CDR3 runs 15 residues. The trim removed 8 bases at V and 1 base at J, leaving 9 bases unmatched.